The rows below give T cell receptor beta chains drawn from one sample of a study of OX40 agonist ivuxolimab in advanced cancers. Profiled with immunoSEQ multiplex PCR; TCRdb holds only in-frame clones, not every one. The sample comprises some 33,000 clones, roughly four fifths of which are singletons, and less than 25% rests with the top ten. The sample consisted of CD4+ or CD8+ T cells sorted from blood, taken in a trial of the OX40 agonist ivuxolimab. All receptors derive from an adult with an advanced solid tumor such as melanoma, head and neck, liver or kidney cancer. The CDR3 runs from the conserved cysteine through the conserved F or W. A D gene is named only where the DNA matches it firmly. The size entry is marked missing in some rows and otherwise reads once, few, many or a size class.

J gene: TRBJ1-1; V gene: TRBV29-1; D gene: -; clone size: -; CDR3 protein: CSVELSTTTEAFF; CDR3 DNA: TGCAGCGTTGAATTAAGCACCACAACCGAGGCTTTCTTT
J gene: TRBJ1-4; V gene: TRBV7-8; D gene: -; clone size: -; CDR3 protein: CASSLSGSREKLFF; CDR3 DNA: TGTGCCAGCAGCTTATCAGGGTCAAGGGAAAAACTGTTTTTT
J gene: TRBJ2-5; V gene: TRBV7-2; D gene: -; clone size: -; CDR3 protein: CASSLPKGQETQYF; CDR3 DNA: TGTGCCAGCAGCCTGCCGAAGGGCCAAGAGACCCAGTACTTC
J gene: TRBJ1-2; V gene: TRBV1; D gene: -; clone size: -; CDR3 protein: CTSSVPSPGQGYGYTF; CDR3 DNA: TGCACCAGCAGCGTACCCTCTCCGGGGCAAGGCTATGGCTACACCTTC
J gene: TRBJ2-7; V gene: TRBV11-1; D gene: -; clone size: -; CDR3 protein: CASSPPSSGPFYEQYF; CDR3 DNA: TGTGCCAGCAGCCCCCCTTCTTCGGGACCCTTCTACGAGCAGTACTTC
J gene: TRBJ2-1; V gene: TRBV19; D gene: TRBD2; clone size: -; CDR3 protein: CASSIVGRHNEQFF; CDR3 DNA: TGTGCCAGTAGTATCGTCGGGAGGCACAATGAGCAGTTCTTC
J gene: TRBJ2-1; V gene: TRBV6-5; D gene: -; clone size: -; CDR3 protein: CASSFTRIGYNEQFF; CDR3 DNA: TGTGCCAGCAGTTTTACACGGATAGGGTACAATGAGCAGTTCTTC
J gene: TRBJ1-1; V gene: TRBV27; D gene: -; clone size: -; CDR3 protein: CASRYTEVNTEAFF; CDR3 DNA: TGTGCCAGCAGATATACAGAAGTGAACACTGAAGCTTTCTTT
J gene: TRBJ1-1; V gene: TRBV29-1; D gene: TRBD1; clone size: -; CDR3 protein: CSVLQGKAEAFF; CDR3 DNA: TGCAGCGTTTTACAGGGGAAAGCCGAAGCTTTCTTT
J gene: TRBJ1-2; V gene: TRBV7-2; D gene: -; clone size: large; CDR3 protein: CASSLEVVLAGYTF; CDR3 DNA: TGTGCCAGCAGCTTAGAGGTGGTATTGGCTGGCTACACCTTC
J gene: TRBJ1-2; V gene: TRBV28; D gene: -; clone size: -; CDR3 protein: CASSLWSYRDNFF; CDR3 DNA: TGTGCCAGCAGTTTATGGTCCTACAGGGACAATTTCTTC
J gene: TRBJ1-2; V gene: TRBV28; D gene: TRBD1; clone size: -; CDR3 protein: CASSTGGVDYGYTF; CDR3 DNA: TGTGCCAGCAGTACAGGGGGTGTAGACTATGGCTACACCTTC
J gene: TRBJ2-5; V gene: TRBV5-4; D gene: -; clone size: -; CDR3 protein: CASSLGVGLETQYF; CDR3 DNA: TGTGCCAGCAGCTTGGGGGTCGGTCTAGAGACCCAGTACTTC
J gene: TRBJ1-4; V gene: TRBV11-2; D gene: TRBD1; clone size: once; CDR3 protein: CASSSSGQGEKLFF; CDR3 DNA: TGTGCCAGCAGCTCATCGGGACAGGGTGAAAAACTGTTTTTT
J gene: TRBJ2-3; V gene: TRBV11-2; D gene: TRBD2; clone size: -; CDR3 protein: CASSTRGGKLDTQYF; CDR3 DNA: TGTGCCAGCAGCACGCGGGGGGGCAAGTTAGATACGCAGTATTTT
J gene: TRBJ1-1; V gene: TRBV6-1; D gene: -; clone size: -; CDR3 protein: CASSDLARGEAFF; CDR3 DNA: TGTGCCAGCAGTGATTTGGCGAGGGGTGAAGCTTTCTTT
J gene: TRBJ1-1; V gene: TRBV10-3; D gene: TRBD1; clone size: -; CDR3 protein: CASNRQGSTEAFF; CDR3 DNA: TGTGCCAGCAACCGACAGGGTAGCACTGAAGCTTTCTTT
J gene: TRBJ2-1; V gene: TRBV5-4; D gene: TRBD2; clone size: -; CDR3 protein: CASSSGGGSALAEQFF; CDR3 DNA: TGTGCCAGCAGCTCGGGTGGCGGGAGCGCCCTAGCGGAGCAGTTCTTC
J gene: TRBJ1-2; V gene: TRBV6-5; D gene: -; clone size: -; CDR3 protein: CASTTGTPSNYGYTF; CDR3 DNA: TGTGCCAGCACTACCGGGACACCTTCTAACTATGGCTACACCTTC
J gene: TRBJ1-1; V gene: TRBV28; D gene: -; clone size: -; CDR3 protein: CASRRQTALNTEAFF; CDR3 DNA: TGTGCCAGCAGGCGTCAGACAGCCTTGAACACTGAAGCTTTCTTT
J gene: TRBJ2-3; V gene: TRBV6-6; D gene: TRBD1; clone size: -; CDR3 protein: CASSKGQDPRDTQYF; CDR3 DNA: TGTGCCAGCAGTAAGGGACAGGATCCTAGGGATACGCAGTATTTT
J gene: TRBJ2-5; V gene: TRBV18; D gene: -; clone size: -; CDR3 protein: CASSPPGGLGETQYF; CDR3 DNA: TGTGCCAGCTCACCACCCGGTGGGCTGGGAGAGACCCAGTACTTC
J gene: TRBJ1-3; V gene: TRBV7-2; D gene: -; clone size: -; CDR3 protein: CASSLMAGTSGNTIYF; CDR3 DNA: TGTGCCAGCAGCTTAATGGCAGGAACCTCTGGAAACACCATATATTTT
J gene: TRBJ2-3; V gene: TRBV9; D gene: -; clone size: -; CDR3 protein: CASSVSRLDTQYF; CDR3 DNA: TGTGCCAGCAGCGTCAGCCGTTTAGATACGCAGTATTTT
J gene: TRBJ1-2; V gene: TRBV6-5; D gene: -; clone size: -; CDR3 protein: CASSYSGGLLF; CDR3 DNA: TGTGCCAGCAGTTACTCGGGGGGACTACTCTTC
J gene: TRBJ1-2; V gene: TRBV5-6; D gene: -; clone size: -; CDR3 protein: CASSLGDRPANYGYTF; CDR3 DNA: TGTGCCAGCAGCTTGGGAGACAGGCCAGCTAACTATGGCTACACCTTC
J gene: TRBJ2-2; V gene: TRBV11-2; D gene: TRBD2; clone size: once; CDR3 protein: CASSSGLNTGELFF; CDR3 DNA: TGTGCCAGCAGCTCGGGACTAAACACCGGGGAGCTGTTTTTT
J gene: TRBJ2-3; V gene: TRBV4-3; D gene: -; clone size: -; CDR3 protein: CASSQVYSSTDTQYF; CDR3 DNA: TGCGCCAGCAGCCAAGTTTATTCTAGCACAGATACGCAGTATTTT
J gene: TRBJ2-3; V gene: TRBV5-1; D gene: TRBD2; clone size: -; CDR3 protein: CASSWSGGAGDTQYF; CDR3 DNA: TGCGCCAGCAGCTGGAGCGGGGGGGCGGGAGATACGCAGTATTTT